This T cell receptor (beta chain) came from a study of cytomegalovirus exposure and HLA in healthy donors. Study-wide results and caveats: Across donors, most TCRs were seen rarely, yet some public ones were widespread. Subsequent analysis found a tendency for first-cohort TCR clusters to co-occur within the 120 or so validation repertoires. Associated with cytomegalovirus, according to the listing, were 150 to 200 TCR beta chains.

The CDR3 runs 11 residues. Germline CDR1 is SNHLY and CDR2 is FYNNEI. This clone came up a few times. Its specificity is unknown. At one end, the junction sequence differs from germline, possibly due to a read error. Produced via immunoSEQ multiplex PCR; TCRdb's table is partial and in-frame only. The sample includes tens of thousands of clones, almost 85% of them seen just once. The sequencing sample was made of PBMCs. The chain employs TRBV2 and TRBJ1-1; D not resolved. This sequence was found in a woman between 18 and 29 years old in good health and CMV-seropositive. The CDR3 bases are TGTGCCAGCAGAAGAGACTCGCCGCGGGTCTTT. This sequence encodes CASRRDSPRVF.